The clone carrying this TCR beta chain occurred many times. This sample is part of a study of T-cell memory formation after mild COVID-19. The TCR alpha and TCR beta cDNA libraries, bearing sample barcodes and UMIs, were generated by 5'RACE using constant-segment primers. TCRdb passed the 5' RACE reads through MiXCR, listing each CDR3 protein once. The profile covers approximately 150,000 distinct CDR3 sequences, with 10% to 15% appearing a single time and about 3.3% taken by the ten largest. The CDR3 sequence is 18 residues long. The J segment lost 0 bases and the V segment lost 4 bases, leaving 10 bases of the junction unmatched. CDR1 and CDR2 from the germline V gene are SGHRS and YFSETQ.

What was sequenced was PBMCs or a T cell subset sorted from them (not recorded which). The V and J genes are TRBV5-1 and TRBJ2-6, with 7 bases aligning to TRBD1. The sequence derives from a man between 18 and 35 years old who had mild COVID-19 (a few samples of this study predate the infection). Cell type and time point are not known. CDR3: CASSEGDRSSSGANVLTF. The CDR3 coding sequence is TGCGCCAGCAGCGAAGGGGACAGATCTTCCTCTGGGGCCAACGTCCTGACTTTC. The variable domain in full, completed from reference TRBV5-1 and TRBJ2-6, reads KAGVTQTPRYLIKTRGQQVTLSCSPISGHRSVSWYQQTPGQGLQFLFEYFSETQRNKGNFPGRFSGRQFSNSRSEMNVSTLELGDSALYLCASSEGDRSSSGANVLTFGAGSRLTVL.